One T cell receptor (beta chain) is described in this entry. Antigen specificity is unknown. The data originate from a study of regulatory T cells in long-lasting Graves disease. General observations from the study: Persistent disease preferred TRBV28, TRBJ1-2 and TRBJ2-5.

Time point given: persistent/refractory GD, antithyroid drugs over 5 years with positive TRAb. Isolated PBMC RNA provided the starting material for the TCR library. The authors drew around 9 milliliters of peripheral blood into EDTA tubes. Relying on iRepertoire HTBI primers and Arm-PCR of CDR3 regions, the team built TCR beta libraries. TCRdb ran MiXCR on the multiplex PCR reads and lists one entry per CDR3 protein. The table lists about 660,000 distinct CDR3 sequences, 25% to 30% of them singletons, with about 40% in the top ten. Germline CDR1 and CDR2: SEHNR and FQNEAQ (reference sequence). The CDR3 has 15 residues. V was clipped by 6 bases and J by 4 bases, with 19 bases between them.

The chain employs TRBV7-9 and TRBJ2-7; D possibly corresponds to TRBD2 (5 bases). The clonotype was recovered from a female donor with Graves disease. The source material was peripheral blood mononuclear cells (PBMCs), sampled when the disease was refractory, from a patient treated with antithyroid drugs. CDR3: CASSKDLAALYEQYF. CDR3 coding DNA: TGTGCCAGCAGTAAGGACTTGGCTGCGTTGTACGAGCAGTACTTC.